Reported below is one T cell receptor (beta chain). What antigen it recognizes has not been identified. To determine HCMV serostatus, a commercial ELISA kit was used to detect HCMV-specific IgG in serum. Peripheral blood mononuclear cells were isolated from blood by Ficoll density gradient centrifugation. These reads were obtained on an Illumina HiSeq 2000. TCR beta cDNA libraries were prepared using 5'RACE template switching, which introduced a universal primer site and unique molecular identifiers. cDNA synthesis was primed from the TCR beta constant segment, followed by two successive PCR amplification steps. Per the source publication's procedure: MIGEC handled demultiplexing of the reads and grouping by UMI, while MiTCR was used to assemble and quantify clonotypes. To exclude erroneous sequences, only TCR cDNA sequences supported by at least two reads were retained. The tcR package was used for downstream repertoire analysis, with clonotypes matched between fractions based on CDR3 nucleotide sequence plus V segment. VDJmatch was used to annotate antigen specificity against VDJdb, with one amino acid substitution in CDR3 permitted. The reads, reprocessed by TCRdb, yield one row per CDR3 protein sequence and no DNA. The V and J calls were not made by the authors but by TCRdb's processing. The sample's table covers 400,000 to 500,000 distinct CDR3 sequences. The ten largest clones represent 7.3% of the sample.

There are 17 amino acids in the CDR3, from cysteine to phenylalanine inclusive. The protein alone is recorded here. The sample is drawn from a study of T cells expressing NK-cell markers (dated by TCRdb to between 2020 and 2021). Some background on the complete study: Three sorted T-cell subsets (CD3+CD56+NKG2C+, CD3+CD56+NKG2C- and CD3+CD56-NKG2C+) from seven to nine donors had their TCR beta-chain repertoires profiled. Among the eight sequenced donors, only one was HCMV-seronegative, while the other seven were HCMV-seropositive. All eight donors whose samples were sequenced were randomly selected healthy volunteers, three of them men and five women. Libraries were sequenced as 2 x 150 bp reads on Illumina HiSeq 2000/2500, MiSeq or NextSeq. Study-level results and caveats: In six donors, the dominant CD3+CD56+NKG2C+ clonotypes ranked among the top 10 CD8+ clonotypes, making up roughly 1.0-7.0% of CD8+ T cells. It remained unclear whether the expanded NKG2C-expressing T cell clones were specific for HCMV antigens. Those dominant clonotypes were again the most abundant among CD3+CD56-NKG2C+ cells in a handful of donors, at about 28.3-60.1%.

The receptor's source is a woman between 18 and 69 years old in good health. The sample was blood T cells: a sorted CD56 or NKG2C T cell subset, CD4+ or CD8+ T cells, or bulk PBMC T cells (not recorded which). This sequence uses TRBV12-3 or TRBV12-4 and TRBJ1-4; TCRdb gives TRBD1 as the D gene, but with no DNA this cannot be confirmed. CDR3 sequence: CASSPWEGANVNEKLFF.